This TCR beta chain was retrieved from a study of T cell responses to AZD1222 COVID-19 vaccine. Regarding this clone: Its cognate antigen is unknown.

Whole-study findings and limits: Clonal diversity was possibly underestimated, and the donors were mostly white British, with more females.

Germline CDR1 SGDLS, CDR2 YYNGEE. The CDR3 sequence is 14 residues long. The V and J ends lost 5 bases and 1 base respectively, with 13 bases between them. Generated by immunoSEQ multiplex PCR, the TCRdb table keeps only in-frame clones and is missing some. The table records roughly 160,000 clones, almost 90% of them present only once. The sample consisted of peripheral blood, taken on day 0 of AZD1222 vaccination. The V call is TRBV9, the J call TRBJ2-7, with D unresolved. The sequence was collected from an adult in good health. The CDR3 coding sequence is TGTGCCAGCAGTTTGACCGAAAGGTCCTACGAGCAGTACTTC. It codes for CASSLTERSYEQYF.